The 21 T cell receptor beta chains in this list originate from one sample, sequenced in a study of shared clonotypes between healthy human individuals. Some clones are missing from TCRdb's copy, which holds only in-frame ones; the method was immunoSEQ multiplex PCR. The sample yields over 2 million clones, about nine tenths seen once. Sequencing used naive CD4+ T cells from PBMCs. As to subset: CD45RA+ positively selected. Source of these receptors: a man aged 18 to 29 in good health. Some clones in this sample may be carry-over from other donors' samples.

The gene calls are TRBV7-2 and TRBJ2-7; D not resolved. V lost 5 bases and J lost 2, with 13 bases in between. Germline values: CDR1 SGHTA, CDR2 FQGNSA. The CDR3 has 14 residues. The CDR3 nucleotides read TGTGCCAGCAGCCCAAAAAGGGTGACCTACGAGCAGTACTTC. It encodes CASSPKRVTYEQYF.

The gene calls are TRBV7-2 and TRBJ2-2, with 8 bases identical to TRBD2. Germline CDR1 and CDR2: SGHTA and FQGNSA. Germline trimming cut 4 bases from V and 6 bases from J; bases unmatched to any gene: 7. The CDR3 covers 15 residues. The CDR3 coding sequence is TGTGCCAGCAGCTGGTCCCGACTAGCGTCCGGGGAGCTGTTTTTT. This codes for CASSWSRLASGELFF.

About this clone itself: Other DNA sequences in the same sample also yield this CDR3. V usage is TRBV5-1 and J usage is TRBJ2-2; D possibly corresponds to TRBD1 (6 bases). The CDR3 sequence is 14 residues long. Germline V CDR1 and CDR2: SGHRS, YFSETQ. Trimming left V 0 bases short and J 8 bases short, with 11 bases between. The CDR3 loop is CASSLGQGPGELFF. In DNA form, the CDR3 reads TGCGCCAGCAGCTTGGGCCAGGGGCCAGGGGAGCTGTTTTTT.

CDR3 nucleotides: TGTGCCAGCAGCGTTAGACTAGATTCCTACGAGCAGTACTTC. This translates into CASSVRLDSYEQYF. V usage is TRBV7-2 and J usage is TRBJ2-7; TRBD2 is a possible D gene (6 bases). This CDR3 contains 14 residues. Trimming stripped 5 bases from V and 1 base from J, with 12 bases between. The germline CDR1 and CDR2 sequences are SGHTA and FQGNSA. The entire variable domain, with the rest obtained from reference TRBV7-2 and TRBJ2-7, is as follows: GAGVSQSPSNKVTEKGKDVELRCDPISGHTALYWYRQSLGQGLEFLIYFQGNSAPDKSGLPSDRFSAERTGGSVSTLTIQRTQQEDSAVYLCASSVRLDSYEQYFGPGTRLTVT.

V gene TRBV28 combines with J gene TRBJ2-3, with unresolved D. Trimming removed 6 bases at V and 0 bases at J, with 16 bases between. The CDR3 is made up of 16 amino acids. CDR1 MDHEN and CDR2 SYDVKM come from the germline V gene. The CDR3, as DNA: TGTGCCAGCAGACCATTCGGAGCGCAAAGCACAGATACGCAGTATTTT. Amino acids: CASRPFGAQSTDTQYF.

The V and J genes are TRBV28 and TRBJ1-2; 8 nucleotides agree with TRBD1. CDR1 MDHEN and CDR2 SYDVKM come from the germline V gene. The CDR3 is 15 amino acids. V was pared by 5 bases and J by 4 bases, with 9 bases of the junction left unmatched. DNA of the CDR3: TGTGCCAGCAGTCCCCGGGACAGGCCGACCTATGGCTACACCTTC. The encoded protein is CASSPRDRPTYGYTF.

V is TRBV19 and J is TRBJ1-5; D uncertain. The CDR3 length is 12 residues. V lost 6 bases, J lost 4 bases, and 7 bases lay in between. Germline assignment: CDR1 LNHDA and CDR2 SQIVND (reference sequence). This CDR3 reads CASRYGNQPQHF. In nucleotides, the CDR3 is TGTGCCAGTAGATACGGGAATCAGCCCCAGCATTTT.

The chain carries TRBV28 and TRBJ1-2; the match to TRBD1 covers 9 bases. With V trimmed by 3 bases and J by 4 bases, 3 bases remained unmatched. The CDR3 length is 14 residues. Germline CDR1 reads MDHEN; CDR2 reads SYDVKM. This chain's CDR3 is CASSFRTGVYGYTF. CDR3 DNA sequence: TGTGCCAGCAGTTTCAGGACAGGGGTCTATGGCTACACCTTC.

The chain couples TRBV29-1 to TRBJ1-2; D not certain. Germline V gene sequence: CDR1 SQVTM, CDR2 ANQGSEA. CDR3 length: 13 residues. V lost 7 bases and J lost 3, with 15 bases in between. In DNA, the CDR3 is TGCAGCGCCCGAACGTACGGATACTATGGCTACACCTTC. It encodes CSARTYGYYGYTF.

This rearrangement joins TRBV6-1 to TRBJ1-1, with D perhaps matching TRBD1 (5 bases). Germline V gives CDR1 MNHNS, CDR2 SASEGT. The germline V and J ends were trimmed by 11 bases and 0 bases, with 13 bases remaining between them. The CDR3 extends over 13 amino acids. The chain's CDR3 is CAGAGQMNTEAFF. CDR3 nucleotides: TGTGCCGGGGCTGGGCAGATGAACACTGAAGCTTTCTTT.

In its sample, this clone was seen once. The chain employs TRBV5-5 and TRBJ2-1; the match to TRBD2 covers 7 bases. Germline CDR1 and CDR2: SGHKS and YYEKEE (reference sequence). There are 15 residues in the CDR3. V shed 4 bases, J shed 0 bases, and the junction held 4 bases outside the gene matches. CDR3 protein: CASSVLANSYNEQFF. As DNA, the CDR3 is TGTGCCAGCAGCGTACTAGCGAACTCCTACAATGAGCAGTTCTTC.

Remarks on this clone: Because the CDR3's place on the DNA is in doubt, the DNA is left out and the CDR3 is given as listed by TCRdb. Within the sample, other DNA sequences also encode this same CDR3. The J gene is TRBJ2-7, the V gene TRBV5-4; TRBD2 is taken as the D call from the table, unchecked against the DNA. The CDR3 is 14 amino acids in total, end residues counted. CDR1 is SGHNT and CDR2 is YYREEE in the germline V gene (reference sequence). CDR3 amino acids: CASSFGSGTYEQYF.

This chain uses TRBV5-1 with TRBJ1-4; no reliable D call. This CDR3 has 15 residues. The V gene lost 2 bases and the J gene lost 4 bases, with 12 bases spanning the gap. The germline CDR1 and CDR2 sequences are SGHRS and YFSETQ. The CDR3 sequence: CASSLFGTRNEKLFF. Written as DNA, the CDR3 is TGCGCCAGCAGCTTATTCGGAACTCGTAATGAAAAACTGTTTTTT.

A single count supports this clone. The chain recombines TRBV9 with TRBJ2-3, with TRBD2 matching over 9 bases. The CDR3 consists of 20 residues. The germline V gene has CDR1 SGDLS and CDR2 YYNGEE. Trimming removed 2 bases from V and 2 bases from J; junction bases left unmatched: 18. The CDR3 DNA sequence: TGTGCCAGCAGCGTCTTAGCGGGAGTCAAGGGGGATATTATCACAGATACGCAGTATTTT. Protein sequence: CASSVLAGVKGDIITDTQYF.

V usage is TRBV15 and J usage is TRBJ2-3; no firm D call. Germline CDR1 reads LNHNV; CDR2 reads YYDKDF (reference sequence). The CDR3 totals 13 residues. V lost 2 bases and J 2 bases, leaving 5 bases between the germline ends. CDR3 nucleotides: TGTGCCACCAGCAGATCCCTCACAGATACGCAGTATTTT. Residues: CATSRSLTDTQYF.

The chain joins TRBV5-6 to TRBJ2-7, with D perhaps matching TRBD1 (5 bases). The V end lost 2 bases, the J end lost 1 base, and 13 bases lay between the germline ends. Per the germline V gene, CDR1 is SGHDT and CDR2 is YYEEEE. The CDR3 contains 15 residues. The CDR3, as DNA: TGTGCCAGCAGCTTAGTAGGGGCCCCTTCCTACGAGCAGTACTTC. Amino acids: CASSLVGAPSYEQYF.

The chain recombines TRBV6-5 with TRBJ1-5, with 10 bases identical to TRBD1. This CDR3 is 15 amino acids long. Germline loops: CDR1 MNHEY, CDR2 SVGAGI. J gave up 9 bases and V 5 bases, and 10 bases lay outside the gene matches. CDR3 amino acids: CASSPLGQGLGPQHF. For the CDR3, the DNA is TGTGCCAGCAGTCCGCTGGGACAGGGGCTCGGGCCCCAGCATTTT.

V is TRBV5-4 and J is TRBJ1-1; no reliable D call. V was cut by 3 bases and J by 6 bases, with 15 bases left in between. The CDR3 runs to 14 residues. The germline gives CDR1 SGHNT, CDR2 YYREEE (reference sequence). CDR3: CASSYHWRGAEAFF. The CDR3 DNA reads TGTGCCAGCAGCTATCATTGGCGAGGCGCTGAAGCTTTCTTT.

The chain has TRBV5-6 and TRBJ2-3; 8 bases are a match to TRBD2. The CDR3 runs 17 residues. Germline loops: CDR1 SGHDT, CDR2 YYEEEE. The junction had 12 bases not matched to a gene; V was cut back by 4 bases and J by 2 bases. As DNA, the CDR3 is TGTGCCAGCAGCCCGGGGGGGGCTAGCGGTTACACAGATACGCAGTATTTT. Its protein product is CASSPGGASGYTDTQYF.

The rearrangement joins TRBV27 to TRBJ1-2; TRBD1 matches at 7 bases. V trimming: 3 bases; J trimming: 4 bases; junction bases outside the gene matches: 2. CDR3 length equals 13 residues. Germline lookup yields CDR1 MNHEY and CDR2 SMNVEV (reference sequence). The CDR3 loop is CASSLTGFYGYTF. The CDR3 DNA sequence: TGTGCCAGCAGTTTGACAGGGTTCTATGGCTACACCTTC.

About this clone: The sample contains more than one DNA sequence encoding this CDR3. The gene calls are TRBV7-2 and TRBJ1-5, with a possible D match to TRBD1 (5 bases). The germline V and J ends were trimmed by 5 bases and 5 bases, with 10 bases remaining between them. CDR1 is SGHTA and CDR2 is FQGNSA in the germline V gene. The CDR3 is made up of 13 amino acids. The CDR3 loop reads CASSPQGYQPQHF. In DNA form, the CDR3 reads TGTGCCAGCAGCCCGCAGGGATATCAGCCCCAGCATTTT.